The 6 T cell receptor beta chains below all came from one sample that was sequenced in a study of identical twins. MiXCR, applied by TCRdb to the 5' RACE reads, yields one record per CDR3 protein. The table has some 500,000 distinct CDR3 sequences, just under 10% seen once. The same sample was also studied in work on yellow fever vaccine responses in identical twins.

Sample: PBMCs. These receptors all stem from a woman younger than 30 in good health.

This clonotype was detected many times. The genes are TRBV6-2 or TRBV6-3 and TRBJ2-1, with 8 positions matching TRBD2. The germline gives CDR1 MNHEY, CDR2 SVGEGT. Germline trimming cut 5 bases from V and 5 bases from J; bases unmatched to any gene: 14. The CDR3 is made up of 17 amino acids. The CDR3 protein is CASSLLTGLANDNEQFF. As DNA, the CDR3 is TGTGCCAGCAGTCTGCTAACCGGACTAGCTAACGACAATGAGCAGTTCTTC.

In this sample, this clonotype turned up a few times. V is TRBV7-2 and J is TRBJ2-1; 7 bases map to TRBD1. Germline V gene sequence: CDR1 SGHTA, CDR2 FQGNSA. The CDR3 has 13 amino acids. V shed 7 bases, J shed 5 bases, and the junction held 5 bases outside the gene matches. In DNA form, the CDR3 reads TGTGCCAGCAACAGGGACAGAAACAATGAGCAGTTCTTC. Translated: CASNRDRNNEQFF.

This clonotype was picked up one time. The gene calls are TRBV7-6 and TRBJ2-7; the D is unclear. CDR1 SGHVS and CDR2 FNYEAQ come from the germline V gene. The CDR3 extends over 13 amino acids. Trimming left V 5 bases short and J 2 bases short, with 10 bases between. CDR3: CASSGSVPYEQYF. Written as DNA, the CDR3 is TGTGCCAGCAGCGGCAGTGTCCCCTACGAGCAGTACTTC. Complete variable domain (other parts from reference TRBV7-6 and TRBJ2-7): GAGVSQSPRYKVTKRGQDVALRCDPISGHVSLYWYRQALGQGPEFLTYFNYEAQQDKSGLPNDRFSAERPEGSISTLTIQRTEQRDSAMYRCASSGSVPYEQYFGPGTRLTVT.

This sequence joins TRBV4-3 and TRBJ2-1; no firm D call. CDR1 and CDR2 from the germline V gene are LGHNA and YSLEER. The CDR3 totals 13 residues. Trimming shortened V by 0 bases and J by 5 bases, and 5 bases separated the two germline ends. For the CDR3, the DNA is TGCGCCAGCAGCCAAGACGTTAACAATGAGCAGTTCTTC. Translation gives CASSQDVNNEQFF.

This clonotype has just a few counts. The V call is TRBV24-1, the J call TRBJ2-5, with D possibly being TRBD1 or TRBD2 (5 bases each). This CDR3 region has 17 residues. V shed 5 bases and J shed 5 bases, with 23 bases lying between them. Germline V CDR1 and CDR2: KGHDR, SFDVKD. The CDR3 DNA sequence: TGTGCCACCAGTGCCGGGGACCTGATGCAGCGGATGGAGACCCAGTACTTC. It specifies CATSAGDLMQRMETQYF.

The chain is built from TRBV4-3 and TRBJ2-7; 10 bases agree with TRBD2. This CDR3 region has 16 residues. V trimming: 1 base; J trimming: 2 bases; junction bases outside the gene matches: 5. In germline, CDR1 is LGHNA, CDR2 YSLEER. The DNA for the CDR3 is TGCGCCAGCAGCCAAGGAGTAACTAGCGGGACCTACGAGCAGTACTTC. It specifies CASSQGVTSGTYEQYF.